The T cell receptor (beta chain) described here comes from a study of blood T cell repertoires in COVID-19. The overall study: From the United States, Italy and Spain came samples of acute and convalescent COVID-19. Sample material is recorded as cDNA or gDNA derived from T cells, B-cell-depleted T cells, or PBMCs.

Per the authors' pipeline: Nucleated cell counts were estimated from reference gene primer amplification. TCRdb's copy holds only in-frame clones and misses some; the assay was immunoSEQ multiplex PCR. Clone size and V and J calls were adopted from that table, with D and trimming inferred from the DNA. The data show some 240,000 clones, 80% seen once. Trimming pared 7 bases from V and 9 bases from J, leaving 15 bases between. In germline, CDR1 is LNHDA, CDR2 SQIVND (reference sequence). This CDR3 has 12 amino acids. The TCR originated in a human donor in a cohort sampled during active COVID-19. The V gene is TRBV19, the J gene TRBJ1-1; perhaps TRBD1 as D (5 bases). What was sequenced was peripheral blood. As DNA, the CDR3 is TGTGCCAGTACCCTGGGAGGGGATAAAGCTTTCTTT. Its translation is CASTLGGDKAFF. Complete variable domain (other parts from reference TRBV19 and TRBJ1-1): DGGITQSPKYLFRKEGQNVTLSCEQNLNHDAMYWYRQDPGQGLRLIYYSQIVNDFQKGDIAEGYSVSREKKESFPLTVTSAQKNPTAFYLCASTLGGDKAFFGQGTRLTVV.